This TCR beta chain is from a study of blood T cell repertoires in COVID-19. Participants came from some 23 US areas, aged about 18 to 89 years. In germline, CDR1 is MDHEN, CDR2 SYDVKM. V lost 6 bases, J lost 2 bases, and 10 bases lay in between. The length of the CDR3 is 13 residues. Original methodology: From reference gene primer amplification, estimates of nucleated cell counts were derived. The table came from immunoSEQ multiplex PCR; TCRdb's copy has only in-frame clones and leaves some out. V and J calls and clone size are copied from that table; D and trimming were computed from the DNA. The sample lists some 170,000 clones; 65% to 90% were seen once. This clone has more than one count but fewer than ten. Distinct nucleotide sequences in the sample also encode this CDR3.

The receptor was isolated from a man in his forties or fifties who had recovered from COVID-19. This chain connects TRBV28 to TRBJ1-2, with a weak D call TRBD1 (6 bases). The specimen sequenced was PBMCs or T cells enriched from blood (not recorded which). CDR3 residues: CASSPGGNYGYTF. The CDR3 nucleotides are TGTGCCAGCAGCCCGGGGGGCAACTATGGCTACACCTTC.